The 16 T cell receptor beta chains given below trace back to one sample, sequenced in a study of chemoradiotherapy in HPV16-positive cancers. Produced via immunoSEQ multiplex PCR; TCRdb's table is partial and in-frame only. The sample lists more than 35,000 clones, 75% to 85% occurring once. The sample consisted of blood, taken from a patient who underwent chemoradiotherapy. These receptor sequences come from a human donor with HPV-associated anogenital cancer.

The rearrangement joins TRBV7-3 to TRBJ2-2, with 11 bases aligning to TRBD2. The germline V gene has CDR1 SGHTA and CDR2 FQGTGA. V gave up 9 bases and J gave up 5 bases; unmatched junction bases: 8. CDR3 length: 15 amino acids. CDR3 sequence reads: CASTSGGWQTGELFF. CDR3 nucleotides: TGTGCCAGTACTAGCGGGGGATGGCAAACCGGGGAGCTGTTTTTT.

This chain links TRBV6-5 with TRBJ2-1; D gene uncertain. Germline V lookup: CDR1 MNHEY, CDR2 SVGAGI. The CDR3 totals 15 residues. V lost 0 bases and J lost 4, with 10 bases in between. The CDR3: CASSYSIVGYNEQFF. CDR3 in DNA: TGTGCCAGCAGTTACTCGATCGTCGGATACAATGAGCAGTTCTTC.

V and J are TRBV19 and TRBJ2-7; perhaps TRBD1 as D (6 bases). This CDR3 has 16 amino acids. V was shortened by 4 bases and J by 9 bases, with 25 bases between the two germline ends. Germline CDR1 and CDR2: LNHDA and SQIVND (reference sequence). The CDR3 loop is CASSTRSGTSPTGQYF. In DNA form, the CDR3 reads TGTGCCAGTAGTACCCGGTCCGGGACATCCCCTACCGGGCAGTACTTC. The variable domain in full, completed from reference TRBV19 and TRBJ2-7, reads DGGITQSPKYLFRKEGQNVTLSCEQNLNHDAMYWYRQDPGQGLRLIYYSQIVNDFQKGDIAEGYSVSREKKESFPLTVTSAQKNPTAFYLCASSTRSGTSPTGQYFGPGTRLTVT.

The chain uses TRBV27 and TRBJ2-7; D is possibly TRBD1 (6 bases). The CDR3 consists of 14 residues. Germline V gives CDR1 MNHEY, CDR2 SMNVEV (reference sequence). V was pared by 3 bases and J by 2 bases, with 11 bases between. The CDR3 DNA sequence: TGTGCCAGCAGTTTCCGGGACAATACCTACGAGCAGTACTTC. This sequence encodes CASSFRDNTYEQYF.

Of note for this clone: At one of its ends the junction is not consistent with the germline gene, which may arise from a read error. V gene TRBV7-3 combines with J gene TRBJ1-1; D remains unclear. The CDR3 extends over 13 amino acids. Per germline, CDR1 SGHTA and CDR2 FQGTGA. The CDR3 DNA follows: TGTGCGAGCAGTTTTTCTATGGACACTGAAGCTTTCTTT. This gives the protein CASSFSMDTEAFF.

The chain employs TRBV9 and TRBJ2-3; D is undetermined. The V end lost 0 bases, the J end lost 6 bases, and 5 bases lay between the germline ends. This CDR3 region has 12 residues. CDR1 and CDR2 from the germline V gene are SGDLS and YYNGEE. For the CDR3, the DNA is TGTGCCAGCAGCGTAGGGTTTGATACGCAGTATTTT. It yields the protein CASSVGFDTQYF.

The chain has TRBV5-1 and TRBJ1-4; D possibly corresponds to TRBD1 (5 bases). CDR3 size: 14 residues. Germline V gene lookup returns CDR1 SGHRS and CDR2 YFSETQ. Trimming stripped 0 bases from V and 12 bases from J, with 15 bases between. CDR3 protein: CASSLVLEGPQLFF. As DNA, the CDR3 is TGCGCCAGCAGCTTGGTGCTCGAGGGACCCCAACTGTTTTTT. Variable domain in full (rest from reference TRBV5-1 and TRBJ1-4): KAGVTQTPRYLIKTRGQQVTLSCSPISGHRSVSWYQQTPGQGLQFLFEYFSETQRNKGNFPGRFSGRQFSNSRSEMNVSTLELGDSALYLCASSLVLEGPQLFFGSGTQLSVL.

CDR3 protein: CASSDRRGEWGSYEQYF. CDR3 sequence (DNA): TGCGCCAGCAGCGATAGACGCGGGGAATGGGGCTCCTACGAGCAGTACTTC. J is TRBJ2-7 and V is TRBV10-1; maybe TRBD2 (6 bases). Per the germline V gene, CDR1 is WNHNN and CDR2 is SYGVQD (reference sequence). The ends were cut back, 6 bases at V and 0 bases at J, with 21 bases in the middle. The CDR3 sequence is 17 residues long.

The V and J genes are TRBV4-1 and TRBJ2-3, with D possibly matching TRBD1 (6 bases). The CDR3 consists of 16 residues. V lost 2 bases and J 1 base, leaving 13 bases between the germline ends. From germline, CDR1 is MGHRA and CDR2 YSYEKL. CDR3 coding DNA: TGCGCCAGCAGCCAATCCAGGGGCGGCGGCACAGATACGCAGTATTTT. This translates into CASSQSRGGGTDTQYF.

The V and J genes are TRBV7-2 and TRBJ2-5; possibly TRBD1 for D (6 bases). TRBJ2-7 explains the end of the DNA better; the J call may be wrong. Germline values: CDR1 SGHTA, CDR2 FQGNSA. The CDR3 runs 13 residues. CDR3 protein: CASRQGPPYEQYF. The CDR3 coding sequence is TGTGCCAGCAGACAGGGCCCGCCCTACGAGCAGTACTTC.

V usage is TRBV6-6 and J usage is TRBJ2-7; 9 nucleotides match TRBD2. The trim removed 8 bases at V and 7 bases at J, leaving 15 bases unmatched. This CDR3 contains 15 residues. The germline V gene has CDR1 MNHNY and CDR2 SVGAGI (reference sequence). This chain's CDR3 is CASAGGGLAPREQYF. CDR3 nucleotides: TGTGCCAGCGCGGGAGGGGGACTAGCCCCTCGGGAGCAGTACTTC.

J is TRBJ2-5 and V is TRBV7-2; TRBD2 agrees at 9 bases. Germline V gene sequence: CDR1 SGHTA, CDR2 FQGNSA. This CDR3 is 14 amino acids long. Trimming cost V 2 bases and J 5 bases; bases outside gene matches: 3. The CDR3 bases are TGTGCCAGCAGCTTATTGGCGGGGGGGGAGACCCAGTACTTC. As protein: CASSLLAGGETQYF.

The V call is TRBV15, the J call TRBJ1-3, with a tentative D call TRBD1 (5 bases). Looked up from germline, CDR1 is LNHNV and CDR2 is YYDKDF (reference sequence). The V end lost 0 bases, the J end lost 2 bases, and 17 bases lay between the germline ends. CDR3 size: 18 residues. The CDR3, as DNA: TGTGCCACCAGCAGAGATCATGGGACCCTGGGTGCTGGAAACACCATATATTTT. This codes for CATSRDHGTLGAGNTIYF.

V usage is TRBV2 and J usage is TRBJ1-1; the D is unclear. The CDR3 is 11 amino acids. Germline V gene data show CDR1 as SNHLY and CDR2 as FYNNEI. Between the trimmed V and J ends, which lost 6 bases and 5 bases, there was a span of 7 bases. CDR3 amino acids: CASSVGTEAFF. CDR3 DNA sequence: TGTGCCAGCAGCGTCGGAACTGAAGCTTTCTTT.

This chain links TRBV6-6 with TRBJ2-3, with 15 bases identical to TRBD2. The V gene's germline CDR1 is MNHNY and CDR2 SVGAGI (reference sequence). The ends lost 6 bases at V and 3 bases at J; junction bases unmatched: 1. This CDR3 has 15 amino acids. DNA for the CDR3: TGTGCCAGCAGGGGACTAGCGGGGGGTACAGATACGCAGTATTTT. Translating it yields CASRGLAGGTDTQYF.

This clone is categorized as medium-sized (0.01 to 0.1%). The CDR3 DNA reads as TGTGCCAGCAGCTTAGGTCTAAAAGGCTCCCAGTACTTC. Protein product: CASSLGLKGSQYF. The genes are TRBV7-9 and TRBJ2-5; no firm D call. V gave up 1 base and J gave up 9 bases, with 12 bases separating them. The germline V gene has CDR1 SEHNR and CDR2 FQNEAQ (reference sequence). The CDR3 has 13 residues.